This entry lists 29 T cell receptor beta chains sequenced from one sample in a study of T cell responses to AZD1222 COVID-19 vaccine. The data were produced by immunoSEQ multiplex PCR, yet TCRdb's version contains in-frame clones alone and is incomplete. In the table there are some 120,000 clones, roughly nine tenths of which are singletons. Sample: peripheral blood, taken on day 0 of AZD1222 vaccination. The receptors originated from an adult in good health.

V gene TRBV5-1 combines with J gene TRBJ1-1, with 9 bases lining up with TRBD1. The V and J ends lost 0 bases and 3 bases, in that order; junction bases with no gene match: 9. The germline V gene has CDR1 SGHRS and CDR2 YFSETQ. The CDR3 totals 17 residues. The CDR3 is CASSLGGQGTLDTEAFF. The CDR3 nucleotides are TGCGCCAGCAGCTTGGGGGGACAGGGAACTTTGGACACTGAAGCTTTCTTT.

The CDR3 DNA reads TGTGCCAGCAGCCAAGATCCGGGGGCGGGGACCCAGTACTTC. Amino acids: CASSQDPGAGTQYF. The chain uses TRBV4-2 and TRBJ2-5; D may be TRBD1 or TRBD2 (6 bases each). This CDR3 has 14 residues. Per the germline V gene, CDR1 is LGHNA and CDR2 is YNFKEQ. V lost 0 bases to trimming and J lost 7 bases, with 12 bases between them.

This clone has a single count. The chain joins TRBV9 to TRBJ2-3, with D possibly being TRBD1 or TRBD2 (6 bases each). CDR1 is SGDLS and CDR2 is YYNGEE in the germline V gene. V gave up 7 bases and J gave up 5 bases, with 20 bases separating them. CDR3 size: 15 residues. CDR3 sequence (DNA): TGTGCCAGCGGGTGGGGGGCCTTAGGACAAGATACGCAGTATTTT. The encoded protein is CASGWGALGQDTQYF.

V and J are TRBV5-1 and TRBJ2-1; no reliable D call. This CDR3 has 13 residues. Germline loops: CDR1 SGHRS, CDR2 YFSETQ. The germline V and J ends were trimmed by 2 bases and 9 bases, with 12 bases remaining between them. The CDR3 protein is CASSFIRGGEQFF. Here the CDR3 DNA reads TGCGCCAGCAGCTTTATACGTGGTGGTGAGCAGTTCTTC.

J is TRBJ2-7 and V is TRBV5-4, with a possible D match to TRBD1 (5 bases). The germline CDR1 and CDR2 sequences are SGHNT and YYREEE (reference sequence). The V and J ends lost 3 bases and 6 bases respectively, with 13 bases between them. The CDR3 has 13 residues. This CDR3 is CASSSDNGAEQYF. As DNA, the CDR3 is TGTGCCAGCAGCTCGGATAATGGGGCCGAGCAGTACTTC.

V gene TRBV27 combines with J gene TRBJ2-7; TRBD1 matches at 11 bases. This CDR3 has 16 amino acids. Germline CDR1 reads MNHEY; CDR2 reads SMNVEV (reference sequence). With V trimmed by 6 bases and J by 3 bases, 10 bases remained unmatched. CDR3 DNA: TGTGCCAGCAGCTCTTCCCTGGGACAGGGGGTCTACGAGCAGTACTTC. Translated, it gives CASSSSLGQGVYEQYF.

The chain couples TRBV5-1 to TRBJ1-2, with a tentative D call TRBD1 (6 bases). CDR1 is SGHRS, CDR2 YFSETQ, per germline. Trimming took off 4 bases at V and 3 bases at J, with 13 bases between the two ends. The CDR3 covers 14 residues. The CDR3 DNA reads TGCGCCAGCAGCAGAACACAGGGAGACTATGGCTACACCTTC. This encodes CASSRTQGDYGYTF.

Here the CDR3 DNA reads TGTGCCATCAGTGTGATCGGAGGCACTGAAGCTTTCTTT. Encoded protein: CAISVIGGTEAFF. The chain links TRBV10-3 to TRBJ1-1; D gene unclear. Germline CDR1 reads ENHRY; CDR2 reads SYGVKD. This CDR3 contains 13 residues. V was clipped by 4 bases and J by 4 bases, with 10 bases between them.

The chain couples TRBV9 to TRBJ2-1; 14 bases line up with TRBD2. The CDR3 is made up of 16 amino acids. V lost 2 bases to trimming and J lost 7 bases; unmatched junction nucleotides: 5. The germline gives CDR1 SGDLS, CDR2 YYNGEE. CDR3 bases: TGTGCCAGCAGCGTGGGGACTAGCGGGAGAGGGAATGAGCAGTTCTTC. Its translation is CASSVGTSGRGNEQFF.

The count of this clone is one. The V and J genes are TRBV5-6 and TRBJ1-3, with D uncertain. Trimming left V 3 bases short and J 0 bases short, with 7 bases between. The CDR3 is made up of 14 amino acids. CDR1 SGHDT and CDR2 YYEEEE come from the germline V gene. The CDR3 spells CASSSGNSGNTIYF. DNA of the CDR3: TGTGCCAGCAGCTCCGGGAACTCTGGAAACACCATATATTTT.

The rearrangement joins TRBV19 to TRBJ2-7; D is perhaps TRBD1 (6 bases). Between the trimmed V and J ends, which lost 10 bases and 6 bases, there was a span of 13 bases. Germline-derived CDR1 and CDR2 are LNHDA and SQIVND (reference sequence). The CDR3 has 11 residues. CDR3 sequence (DNA): TGTGCCACCCTACAGGGTCGCGAGCAGTACTTC. Amino acid sequence: CATLQGREQYF.

This rearrangement joins TRBV29-1 to TRBJ2-5; the D is unclear. CDR1 is SQVTM and CDR2 is ANQGSEA in the germline V gene. The V and J ends lost 3 bases and 3 bases respectively, with 8 bases between them. The CDR3 totals 12 residues. The CDR3: CSVDFWEETQYF. The CDR3 coding sequence is TGCAGCGTTGACTTCTGGGAAGAGACCCAGTACTTC.

The rearrangement uses TRBV7-2 and TRBJ2-7, with D maybe TRBD2 (6 bases). Trimming left V 4 bases short and J 1 base short, with 11 bases between. The CDR3 spans 14 residues. Germline V CDR1 and CDR2: SGHTA, FQGNSA. In nucleotides, the CDR3 is TGTGCCAGCAGCTGGGGACTGATATCCTACGAGCAGTACTTC. Translation: CASSWGLISYEQYF.

The V and J genes are TRBV2 and TRBJ2-4, with a weak D call TRBD2 (6 bases). V was cut by 7 bases and J by 1 base, with 14 bases left in between. This CDR3 region has 15 residues. Germline values: CDR1 SNHLY, CDR2 FYNNEI. CDR3: CASTRLETAKNIQYF. As DNA, the CDR3 is TGTGCCAGCACCAGACTAGAAACGGCCAAAAACATTCAGTACTTC.

V and J are TRBV6-5 and TRBJ2-1; tentative D call: TRBD2 (6 bases). Germline assignment: CDR1 MNHEY and CDR2 SVGAGI. Trimming left V 2 bases short and J 14 bases short, with 10 bases between. CDR3 length: 11 amino acids. CDR3 DNA: TGTGCCAGCAGTTACGGTGGGAGGAAGTTCTTC. This sequence encodes CASSYGGRKFF.

This clone was detected once. This chain links TRBV6-5 with TRBJ1-3; possible D gene TRBD1, 5 bases. The CDR3 is made up of 14 amino acids. Germline assignment: CDR1 MNHEY and CDR2 SVGAGI. Trimming removed 6 bases from V and 2 bases from J, with 11 bases in between. CDR3 DNA sequence: TGTGCCAGCAGGGGGACCGTCACTGGAAACACCATATATTTT. Translated: CASRGTVTGNTIYF.

V and J are TRBV2 and TRBJ1-5, with 7 bases lining up with TRBD1. Germline V gene lookup returns CDR1 SNHLY and CDR2 FYNNEI. The V segment lost 3 bases and the J segment 3 bases; nucleotides outside the gene matches: 8. The CDR3 extends over 16 amino acids. CDR3: CASSEGAGGINQPQHF. The DNA for the CDR3 is TGTGCCAGCAGTGAGGGTGCAGGGGGGATCAATCAGCCCCAGCATTTT.

The chain combines TRBV6-4 with TRBJ2-3, with 9 bases fitting TRBD2. V shed 2 bases, J shed 3 bases, and the junction held 0 bases outside the gene matches. The CDR3 sequence is 14 residues long. Germline V gives CDR1 MRHNA, CDR2 SNTAGT. CDR3 amino acids: CASSDTSGTDTQYF. DNA for the CDR3: TGTGCCAGCAGTGACACTAGCGGGACAGATACGCAGTATTTT.

J is TRBJ1-2 and V is TRBV25-1; TRBD1 agrees at 7 bases. The V gene end was trimmed by 5 bases and the J gene end by 8 bases; junction bases not matched to a gene: 20. Germline CDR1 reads MGHDK; CDR2 reads SYGVNS. The CDR3 is 17 amino acids. CDR3 amino acids: CASSPLGTETSWEGYTF. The CDR3 DNA is TGTGCCAGCAGTCCGCTGGGGACAGAAACCTCCTGGGAAGGCTACACCTTC.

CDR3: CSAPPLGGYTF. CDR3 DNA: TGCAGTGCTCCCCCTCTGGGTGGCTACACCTTC. This chain links TRBV20-1 with TRBJ1-2; unclear D gene. V gave up 5 bases and J gave up 7 bases, with 11 bases separating them. The CDR3 totals 11 residues. Germline V CDR1 and CDR2: DFQATT, SNEGSKA (reference sequence).

This sequence joins TRBV6-5 and TRBJ2-7, with 7 bases aligning to TRBD1. In germline, CDR1 is MNHEY, CDR2 SVGAGI. This CDR3 contains 12 residues. The trim removed 8 bases at V and 2 bases at J, leaving 3 bases unmatched. The CDR3 DNA reads TGTGCCAGCGGGGGACAGCCCTACGAGCAGTACTTC. It encodes CASGGQPYEQYF.

V is TRBV18 and J is TRBJ2-1; D gene uncertain. The CDR3 is made up of 13 amino acids. The germline V and J ends were trimmed by 0 bases and 4 bases, with 4 bases remaining between them. The V gene's germline CDR1 is KGHSH and CDR2 LQKENI. As DNA, the CDR3 is TGTGCCAGCTCACCACCACTGTACAATGAGCAGTTCTTC. It is translated as CASSPPLYNEQFF.

The rearrangement uses TRBV5-1 and TRBJ2-5; 12 nucleotides match TRBD1. Looked up from germline, CDR1 is SGHRS and CDR2 is YFSETQ. The ends lost 2 bases at V and 1 base at J; junction bases unmatched: 3. The CDR3 runs to 16 residues. The CDR3: CASSFWGQGAQETQYF. CDR3 bases: TGCGCCAGCAGCTTTTGGGGACAGGGGGCCCAAGAGACCCAGTACTTC.

The rearrangement uses TRBV9 and TRBJ2-3; TRBD2 is a possible D gene (6 bases). Germline assignment: CDR1 SGDLS and CDR2 YYNGEE. The ends were cut back, 3 bases at V and 4 bases at J, with 12 bases in the middle. This CDR3 has 14 residues. The CDR3 loop reads CASSGAGLADTQYF. CDR3 coding DNA: TGTGCCAGCAGCGGGGCGGGACTGGCAGATACGCAGTATTTT.

The J gene is TRBJ2-7, the V gene TRBV5-1; 8 nucleotides line up with TRBD1. The CDR3 is 13 amino acids. Trimming took 4 bases from V and 6 from J; bases not matched to a gene: 6. Germline CDR1 and CDR2: SGHRS and YFSETQ. The CDR3 protein is CASSQGQGSEQYF. The CDR3 nucleotides are TGCGCCAGCAGCCAAGGACAGGGCAGCGAGCAGTACTTC.

The V gene is TRBV2, the J gene TRBJ1-1; TRBD1 agrees at 9 bases. Germline V lookup: CDR1 SNHLY, CDR2 FYNNEI. This CDR3 comprises 17 residues. V lost 6 bases and J lost 3; bases outside the gene matches: 14. The DNA for the CDR3 is TGTGCCAGCAGGGGGGCGGGACAGGGACCAAGGGACACTGAAGCTTTCTTT. Translated: CASRGAGQGPRDTEAFF.

This clone was found a few times. This sequence joins TRBV19 and TRBJ1-1, with 10 nucleotides matching TRBD1. Germline V gene sequence: CDR1 LNHDA, CDR2 SQIVND (reference sequence). The CDR3 has 13 amino acids. The V segment lost 4 bases and the J segment 6 bases; nucleotides outside the gene matches: 2. CDR3 residues: CASSTDRGAEAFF. For the CDR3, the DNA is TGTGCCAGTAGTACGGACAGGGGGGCTGAAGCTTTCTTT.

The CDR3 DNA reads TGTGCCAGTAGTTCCCGACTAGCGGGAGGGTACACCGGGGAGCTGTTTTTT. Translated, it gives CASSSRLAGGYTGELFF. V is TRBV19 and J is TRBJ2-2, with 14 bases lining up with TRBD2. Trimming took 5 bases from V and 3 from J; bases not matched to a gene: 5. CDR1 and CDR2 from the germline V gene are LNHDA and SQIVND (reference sequence). The length of the CDR3 is 17 residues.

This chain connects TRBV9 to TRBJ2-2; D not certain. Per germline, CDR1 SGDLS and CDR2 YYNGEE. With 3 bases removed from V and 6 bases from J, the gap between germline ends came to 6 bases. The CDR3 covers 12 residues. CDR3 region: CASSGLAGELFF. DNA for the CDR3: TGTGCCAGCAGCGGGCTCGCCGGGGAGCTGTTTTTT.